The entry that follows covers one T cell receptor beta chain sequence. Under the authors' procedure: Cell counts per sample came from amplifying reference gene primers. Sequencing was performed with immunoSEQ multiplex PCR; in TCRdb, only in-frame clones are kept and a portion is missing. V, J and clone size were drawn from that table, and D and trimming were deduced from the DNA. Of tens of thousands of clones in the sample, over 65% are singletons; the top ten hold roughly a quarter. The data belong to a study of blood T cell repertoires in COVID-19. Study details: Material from acute and convalescent COVID-19 was sourced from the United States, Italy and Spain. From T cells, B-cell-depleted T cells, or PBMCs came the material, which was cDNA or gDNA.

In germline, CDR1 is LNHNV, CDR2 YYDKDF (reference sequence). The V end lost 0 bases, the J end lost 7 bases, and 7 bases lay between the germline ends. The CDR3 is made up of 13 amino acids. The gene calls are TRBV15 and TRBJ1-5; no clear D gene. This sequence originates from a human donor in a cohort sampled during active COVID-19. Sample: peripheral blood. The CDR3 loop is CATSRDRGQPQHF. The CDR3 DNA reads as TGTGCCACCAGCAGAGATCGGGGACAGCCCCAGCATTTT.